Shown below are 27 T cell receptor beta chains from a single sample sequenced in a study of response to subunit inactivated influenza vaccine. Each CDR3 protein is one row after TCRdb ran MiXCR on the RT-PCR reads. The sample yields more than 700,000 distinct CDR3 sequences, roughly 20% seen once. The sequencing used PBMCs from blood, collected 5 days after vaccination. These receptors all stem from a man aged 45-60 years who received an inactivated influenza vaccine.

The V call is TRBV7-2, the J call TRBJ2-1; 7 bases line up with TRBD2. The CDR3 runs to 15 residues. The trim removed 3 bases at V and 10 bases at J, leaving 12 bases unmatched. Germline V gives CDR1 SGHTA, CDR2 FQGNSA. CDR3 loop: CASSFQTAGVREQFF. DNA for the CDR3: TGTGCCAGCAGCTTTCAAACGGCGGGAGTTAGGGAGCAGTTCTTC.

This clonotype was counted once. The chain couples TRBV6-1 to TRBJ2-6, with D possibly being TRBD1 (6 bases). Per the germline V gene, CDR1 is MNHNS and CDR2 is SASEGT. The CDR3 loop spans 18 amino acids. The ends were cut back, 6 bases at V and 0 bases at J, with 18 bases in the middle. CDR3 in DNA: TGTGCCAGCAGAAAAGTGGACAGTGAGAGCTCTGGGGCCAACGTCCTGACTTTC. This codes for CASRKVDSESSGANVLTF.

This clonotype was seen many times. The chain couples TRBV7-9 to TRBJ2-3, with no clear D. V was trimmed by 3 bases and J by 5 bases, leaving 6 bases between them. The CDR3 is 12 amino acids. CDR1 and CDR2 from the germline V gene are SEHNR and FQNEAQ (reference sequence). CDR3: CASSLRLDTQYF. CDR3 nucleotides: TGTGCCAGCAGCTTGCGATTAGATACGCAGTATTTT.

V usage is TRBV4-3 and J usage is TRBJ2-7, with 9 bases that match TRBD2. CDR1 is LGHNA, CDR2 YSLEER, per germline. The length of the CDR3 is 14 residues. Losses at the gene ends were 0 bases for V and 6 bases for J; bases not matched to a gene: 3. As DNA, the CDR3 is TGCGCCAGCAGCCAAGAAGCGGGAGGAATCGAGCAGTACTTC. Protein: CASSQEAGGIEQYF.

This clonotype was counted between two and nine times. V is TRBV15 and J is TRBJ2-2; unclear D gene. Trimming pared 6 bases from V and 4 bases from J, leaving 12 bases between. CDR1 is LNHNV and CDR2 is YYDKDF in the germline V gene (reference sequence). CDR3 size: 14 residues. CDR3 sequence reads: CATRPKDGTGELFF. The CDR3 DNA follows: TGTGCCACCAGGCCGAAGGACGGCACCGGGGAGCTGTTTTTT. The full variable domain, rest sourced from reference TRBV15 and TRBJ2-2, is DAMVIQNPRYQVTQFGKPVTLSCSQTLNHNVMYWYQQKSSQAPKLLFHYYDKDFNNEADTPDNFQSRRPNTSFCFLDIRSPGLGDTAMYLCATRPKDGTGELFFGEGSRLTVL.

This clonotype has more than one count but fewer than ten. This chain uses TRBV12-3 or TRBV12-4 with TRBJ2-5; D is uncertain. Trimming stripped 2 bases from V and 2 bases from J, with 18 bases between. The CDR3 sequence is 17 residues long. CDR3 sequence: CASSLSLLGSKQETQYF. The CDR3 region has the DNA TGTGCCAGCAGTTTATCCCTGTTAGGCTCTAAACAAGAGACCCAGTACTTC.

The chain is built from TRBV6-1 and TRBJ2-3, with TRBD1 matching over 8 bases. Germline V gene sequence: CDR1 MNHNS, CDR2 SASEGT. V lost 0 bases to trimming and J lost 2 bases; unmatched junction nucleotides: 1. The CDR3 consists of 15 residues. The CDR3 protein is CASSEAGQATDTQYF. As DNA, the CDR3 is TGTGCCAGCAGTGAAGCGGGACAGGCCACAGATACGCAGTATTTT.

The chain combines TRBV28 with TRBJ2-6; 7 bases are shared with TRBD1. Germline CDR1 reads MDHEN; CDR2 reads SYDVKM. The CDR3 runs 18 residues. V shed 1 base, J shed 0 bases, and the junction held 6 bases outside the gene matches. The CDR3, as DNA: TGTGCCAGCAGTTTATTAGGGGGCTTGAGCTCTGGGGCCAACGTCCTGACTTTC. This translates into CASSLLGGLSSGANVLTF.

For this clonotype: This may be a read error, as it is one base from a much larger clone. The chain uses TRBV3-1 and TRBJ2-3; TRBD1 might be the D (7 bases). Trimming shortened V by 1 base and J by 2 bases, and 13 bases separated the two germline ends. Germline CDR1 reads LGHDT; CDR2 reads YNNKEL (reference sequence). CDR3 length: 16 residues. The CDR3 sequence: CASSQGGGGYTDTQYF. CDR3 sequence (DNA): TGTGCCAGCAGCCAAGGCGGAGGGGGCTACACAGATACGCAGTATTTT.

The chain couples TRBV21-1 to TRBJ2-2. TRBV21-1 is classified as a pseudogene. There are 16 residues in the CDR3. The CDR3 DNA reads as TGTGCCAGCAGAATAGCGGGCCGGAGTAACACCGGGGAGCTGTTTTTT. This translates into CASRIAGRSNTGELFF.

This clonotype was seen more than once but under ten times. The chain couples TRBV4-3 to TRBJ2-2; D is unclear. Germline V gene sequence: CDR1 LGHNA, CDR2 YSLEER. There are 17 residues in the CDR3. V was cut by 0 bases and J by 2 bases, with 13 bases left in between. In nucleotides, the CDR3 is TGCGCCAGCAGCCAAGAGGTTAAGCTCCTAAACACCGGGGAGCTGTTTTTT. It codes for CASSQEVKLLNTGELFF.

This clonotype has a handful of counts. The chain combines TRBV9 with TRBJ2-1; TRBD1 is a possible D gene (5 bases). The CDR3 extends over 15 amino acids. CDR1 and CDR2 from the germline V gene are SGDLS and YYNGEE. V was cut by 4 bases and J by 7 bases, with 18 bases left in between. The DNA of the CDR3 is TGTGCCAGCAGCAAGCAGACAGTTCAGGCGAATGAGCAGTTCTTC. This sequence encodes CASSKQTVQANEQFF.

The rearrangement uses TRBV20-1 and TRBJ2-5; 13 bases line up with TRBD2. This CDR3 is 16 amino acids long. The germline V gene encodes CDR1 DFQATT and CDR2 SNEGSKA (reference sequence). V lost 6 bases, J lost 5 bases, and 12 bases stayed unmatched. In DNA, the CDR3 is TGCAGTGCCCTCCGACTAGCGGGGGGATTTTCGGAGACCCAGTACTTC. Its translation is CSALRLAGGFSETQYF.

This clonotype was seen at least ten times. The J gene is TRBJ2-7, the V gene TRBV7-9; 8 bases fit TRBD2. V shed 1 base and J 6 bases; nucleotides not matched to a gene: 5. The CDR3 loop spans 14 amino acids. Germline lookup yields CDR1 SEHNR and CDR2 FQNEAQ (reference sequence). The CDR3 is CASSLEGTSREQYF. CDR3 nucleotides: TGTGCCAGCAGCTTAGAGGGGACTAGTCGCGAGCAGTACTTC.

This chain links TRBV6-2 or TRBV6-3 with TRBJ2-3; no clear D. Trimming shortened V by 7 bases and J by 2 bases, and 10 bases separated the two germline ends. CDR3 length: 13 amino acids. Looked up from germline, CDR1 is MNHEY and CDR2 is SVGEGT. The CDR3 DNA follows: TGTGCCAGCATCGGATCTCTCACAGATACGCAGTATTTT. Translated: CASIGSLTDTQYF.

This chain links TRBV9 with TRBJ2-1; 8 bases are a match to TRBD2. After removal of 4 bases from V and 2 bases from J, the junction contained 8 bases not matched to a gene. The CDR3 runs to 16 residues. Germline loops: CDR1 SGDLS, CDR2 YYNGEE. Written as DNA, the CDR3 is TGTGCCAGCAGCCCCAACATAGCGGGAACCTACAATGAGCAGTTCTTC. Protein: CASSPNIAGTYNEQFF.

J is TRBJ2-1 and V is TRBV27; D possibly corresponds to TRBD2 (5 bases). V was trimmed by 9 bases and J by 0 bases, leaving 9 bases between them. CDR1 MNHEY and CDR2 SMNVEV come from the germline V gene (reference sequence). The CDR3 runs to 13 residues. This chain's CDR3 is CARRAYSYNEQFF. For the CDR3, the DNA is TGTGCCAGGAGGGCATACTCCTACAATGAGCAGTTCTTC.

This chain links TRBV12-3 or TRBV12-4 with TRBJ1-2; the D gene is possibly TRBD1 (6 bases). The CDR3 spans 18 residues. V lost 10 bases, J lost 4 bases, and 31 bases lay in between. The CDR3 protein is CATMSTTRRGAPSYGYTF. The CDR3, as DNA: TGTGCCACGATGAGCACGACGAGAAGGGGGGCCCCAAGCTATGGCTACACCTTC.

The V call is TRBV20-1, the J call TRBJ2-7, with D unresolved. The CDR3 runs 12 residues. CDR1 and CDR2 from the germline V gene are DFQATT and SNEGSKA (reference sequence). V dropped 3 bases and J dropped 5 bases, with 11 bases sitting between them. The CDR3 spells CSASQVLDEQYF. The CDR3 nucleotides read TGCAGTGCTAGCCAAGTATTAGACGAGCAGTACTTC.

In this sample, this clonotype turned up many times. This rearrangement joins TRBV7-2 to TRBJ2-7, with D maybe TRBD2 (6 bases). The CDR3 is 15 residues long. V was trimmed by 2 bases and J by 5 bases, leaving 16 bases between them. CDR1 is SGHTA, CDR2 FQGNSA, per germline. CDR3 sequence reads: CASSLTRAPGDEQYF. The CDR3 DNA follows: TGTGCCAGCAGCTTAACGAGGGCTCCGGGGGACGAGCAGTACTTC.

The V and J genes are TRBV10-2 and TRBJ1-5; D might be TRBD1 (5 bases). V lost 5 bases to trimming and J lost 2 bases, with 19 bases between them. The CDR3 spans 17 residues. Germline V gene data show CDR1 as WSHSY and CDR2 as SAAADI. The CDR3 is CASSWDFGRTGNQPQHF. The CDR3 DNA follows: TGCGCCAGCAGTTGGGACTTCGGCAGAACTGGCAATCAGCCCCAGCATTTT.

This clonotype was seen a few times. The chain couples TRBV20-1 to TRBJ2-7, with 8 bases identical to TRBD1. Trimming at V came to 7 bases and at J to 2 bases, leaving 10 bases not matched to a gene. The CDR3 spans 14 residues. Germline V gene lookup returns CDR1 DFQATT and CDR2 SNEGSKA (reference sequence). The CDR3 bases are TGCAGTGTTACCCCCGTGACAGGGGCCTACGAGCAGTACTTC. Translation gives CSVTPVTGAYEQYF.

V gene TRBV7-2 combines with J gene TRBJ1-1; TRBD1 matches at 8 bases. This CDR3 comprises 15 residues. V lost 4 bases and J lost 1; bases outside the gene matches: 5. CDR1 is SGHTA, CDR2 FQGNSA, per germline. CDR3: CASSSYRGANTEAFF. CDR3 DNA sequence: TGTGCCAGCAGCTCTTACAGGGGGGCGAACACTGAAGCTTTCTTT.

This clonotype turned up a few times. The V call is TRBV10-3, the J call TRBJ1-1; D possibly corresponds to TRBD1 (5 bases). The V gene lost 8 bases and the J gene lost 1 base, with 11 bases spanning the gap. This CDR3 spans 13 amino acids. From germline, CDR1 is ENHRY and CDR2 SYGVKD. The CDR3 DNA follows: TGTGCCATCGCCCCAGGGACGAACACTGAAGCTTTCTTT. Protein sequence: CAIAPGTNTEAFF.

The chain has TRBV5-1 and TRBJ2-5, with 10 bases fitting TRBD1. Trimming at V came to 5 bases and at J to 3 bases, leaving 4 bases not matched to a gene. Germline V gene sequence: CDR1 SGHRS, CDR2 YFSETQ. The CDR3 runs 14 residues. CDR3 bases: TGCGCCAGCAGGTACGGGACAGGGGAAGAGACCCAGTACTTC. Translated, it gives CASRYGTGEETQYF.

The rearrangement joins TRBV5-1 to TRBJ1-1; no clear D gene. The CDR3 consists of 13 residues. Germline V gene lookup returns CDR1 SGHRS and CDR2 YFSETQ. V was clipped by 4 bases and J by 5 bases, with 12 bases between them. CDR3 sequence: CASSAREGTEAFF. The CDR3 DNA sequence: TGCGCCAGCAGCGCTAGGGAGGGAACTGAAGCTTTCTTT.

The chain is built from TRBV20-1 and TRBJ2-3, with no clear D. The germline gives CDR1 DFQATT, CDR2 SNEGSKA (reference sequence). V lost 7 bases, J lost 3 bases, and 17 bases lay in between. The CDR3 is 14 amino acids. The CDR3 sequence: CSGLTQDGTDTQYF. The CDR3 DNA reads TGCAGTGGGCTCACCCAAGACGGAACAGATACGCAGTATTTT.